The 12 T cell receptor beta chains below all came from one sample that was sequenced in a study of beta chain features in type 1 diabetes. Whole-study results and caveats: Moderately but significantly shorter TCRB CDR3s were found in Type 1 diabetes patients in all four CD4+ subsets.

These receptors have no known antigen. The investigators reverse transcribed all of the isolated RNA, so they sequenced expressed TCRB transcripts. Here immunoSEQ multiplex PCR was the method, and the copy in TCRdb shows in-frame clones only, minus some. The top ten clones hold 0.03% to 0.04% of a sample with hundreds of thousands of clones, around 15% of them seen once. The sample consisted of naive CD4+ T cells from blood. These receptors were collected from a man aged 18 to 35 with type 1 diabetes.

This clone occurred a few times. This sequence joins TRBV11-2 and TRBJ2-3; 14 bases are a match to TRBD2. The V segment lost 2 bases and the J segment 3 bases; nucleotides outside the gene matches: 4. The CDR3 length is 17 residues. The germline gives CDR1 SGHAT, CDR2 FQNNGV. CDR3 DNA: TGTGCCAGCAGCTTAAGGACTAGCGGGAGGCTTACAGATACGCAGTATTTT. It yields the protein CASSLRTSGRLTDTQYF.

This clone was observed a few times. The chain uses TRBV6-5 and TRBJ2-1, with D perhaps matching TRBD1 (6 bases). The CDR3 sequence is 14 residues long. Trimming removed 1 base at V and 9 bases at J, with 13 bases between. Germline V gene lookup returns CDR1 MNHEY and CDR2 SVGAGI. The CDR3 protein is CASSYWYREGEQFF. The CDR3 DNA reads TGTGCCAGCAGTTACTGGTACAGGGAAGGTGAGCAGTTCTTC.

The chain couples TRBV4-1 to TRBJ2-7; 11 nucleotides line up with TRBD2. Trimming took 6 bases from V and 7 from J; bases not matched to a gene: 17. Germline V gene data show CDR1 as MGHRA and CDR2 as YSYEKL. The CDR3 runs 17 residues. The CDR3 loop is CASRAILAGANRGEQYF. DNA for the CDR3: TGCGCCAGCAGGGCCATACTAGCGGGAGCCAATCGGGGGGAGCAGTACTTC.

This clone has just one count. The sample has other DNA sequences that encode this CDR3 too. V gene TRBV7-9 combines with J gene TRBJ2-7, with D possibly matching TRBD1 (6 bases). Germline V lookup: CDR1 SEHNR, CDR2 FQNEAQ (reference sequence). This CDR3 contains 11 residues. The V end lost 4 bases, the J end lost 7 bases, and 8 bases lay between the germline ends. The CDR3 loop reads CASSSGQEQYF. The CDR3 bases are TGTGCCAGCAGCTCCGGACAGGAGCAGTACTTC.

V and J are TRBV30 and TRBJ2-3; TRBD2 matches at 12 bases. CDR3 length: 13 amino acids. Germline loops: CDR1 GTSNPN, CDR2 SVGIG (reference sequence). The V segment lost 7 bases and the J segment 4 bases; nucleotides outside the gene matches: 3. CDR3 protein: CASLAGGADTQYF. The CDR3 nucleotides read TGTGCCTCGCTAGCGGGAGGGGCAGATACGCAGTATTTT.

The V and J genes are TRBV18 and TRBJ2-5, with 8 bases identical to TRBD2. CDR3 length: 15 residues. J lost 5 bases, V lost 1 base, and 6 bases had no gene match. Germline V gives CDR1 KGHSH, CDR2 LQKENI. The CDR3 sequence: CASSPRDRGGETQYF. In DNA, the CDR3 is TGTGCCAGCTCACCACGAGACCGGGGGGGGGAGACCCAGTACTTC.

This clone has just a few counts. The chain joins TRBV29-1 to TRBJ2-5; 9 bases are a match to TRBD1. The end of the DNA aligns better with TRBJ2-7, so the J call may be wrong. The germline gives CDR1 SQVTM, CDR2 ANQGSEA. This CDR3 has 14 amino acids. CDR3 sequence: CSATTGTGTYEQYF. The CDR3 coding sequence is TGCAGCGCGACAACAGGGACAGGGACCTACGAGCAGTACTTC.

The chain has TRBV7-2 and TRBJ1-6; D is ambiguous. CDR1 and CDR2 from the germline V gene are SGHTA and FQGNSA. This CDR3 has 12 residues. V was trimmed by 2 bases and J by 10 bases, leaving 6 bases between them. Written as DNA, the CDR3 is TGTGCCAGCAGCTTAAACGGCTCACCCCTCCACTTT. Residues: CASSLNGSPLHF.

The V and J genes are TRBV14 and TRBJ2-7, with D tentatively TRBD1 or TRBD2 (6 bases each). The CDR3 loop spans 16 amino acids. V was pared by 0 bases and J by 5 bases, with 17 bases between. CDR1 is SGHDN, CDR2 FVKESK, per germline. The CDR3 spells CASSQDQPGALNEQYF. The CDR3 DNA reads TGTGCCAGCAGCCAAGATCAACCGGGGGCACTGAACGAGCAGTACTTC.

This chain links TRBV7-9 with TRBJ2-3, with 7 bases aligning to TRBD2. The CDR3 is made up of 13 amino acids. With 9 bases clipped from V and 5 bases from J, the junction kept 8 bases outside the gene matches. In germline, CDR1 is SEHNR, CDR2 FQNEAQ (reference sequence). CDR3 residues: CASSGSRGDTQYF. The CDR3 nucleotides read TGTGCCAGTAGCGGGTCTAGGGGAGATACGCAGTATTTT.

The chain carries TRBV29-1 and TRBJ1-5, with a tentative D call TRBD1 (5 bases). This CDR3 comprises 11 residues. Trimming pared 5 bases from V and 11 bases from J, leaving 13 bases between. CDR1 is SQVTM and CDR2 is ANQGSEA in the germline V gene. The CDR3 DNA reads TGCAGCGTTCAAGGGGTCCGGTCCCAGCATTTT. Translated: CSVQGVRSQHF.

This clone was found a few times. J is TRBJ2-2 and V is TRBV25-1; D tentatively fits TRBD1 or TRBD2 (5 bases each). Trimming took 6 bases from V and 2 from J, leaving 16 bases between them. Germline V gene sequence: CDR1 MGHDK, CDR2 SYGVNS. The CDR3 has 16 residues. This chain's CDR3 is CASRPAGTGNTGELFF. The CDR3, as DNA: TGTGCCAGCAGACCCGCCGGGACGGGAAACACCGGGGAGCTGTTTTTT.